This T cell receptor (beta chain) was observed in a study of T cells after yellow fever vaccination (dated by TCRdb to the late 2010s). Regarding the complete study: The SMART-Seq v4 Ultra Low Input RNA kit was used to prepare libraries from fractions with low cell numbers. To follow T-cell clones before and after both primary and booster YFV17D yellow fever vaccination, bulk TCR alpha and beta repertoires underwent longitudinal sequencing. Two healthy male donors, one aged 18 to 29 and one aged 30 to 40 years, made up the cohort. Blood was drawn at multiple timepoints before and after primary and secondary immunization, with bulk PBMC replicates and cell subsets isolated. What the authors observed across the whole study: The secondary T-cell response was weaker than the primary response but faster, peaking on day 5 instead of day 15. Most clones expanded after primary vaccination (around 96% of CD4 and approximately 86% of CD8) were re-detected after the booster, suggesting that broad memory maintenance occurred. FACS-sorted repertoires could contain abundant contaminating clonotypes from the bulk population, so computational filtering was required. A small share of clonotypes was detected in both CD4 and CD8 compartments, with the overlap likely arising from convergent recombination. Because the study included only a couple of donors, the extent to which the findings can be generalized is limited.

This clonotype was recorded at least ten times. There is no known antigen for this receptor. The sample holds no much larger clone one base away, and base qualities are not on file. Inclusive of the bounding cysteine and phenylalanine, the CDR3 is 15 residues long. The CDR3 DNA has 45 bases and is translated from base 1. CDR1 and CDR2 are drawn from the germline V gene: SGHVS, FQNEAQ. The V and J ends are trimmed by 4 bases and 4 bases, leaving 17 bases between them. TCR cDNA was made using 5'RACE template switching, a step that added a universal primer site and unique molecular identifiers. Priming for cDNA synthesis came from both the TCR alpha and TCR beta constant segments. Library amplification involved two PCR steps, and the second step added sample barcodes and sequencing adapters. Sequencing of libraries was done on Illumina HiSeq 2500 (2x100 bp) or NovaSeq (2x150 bp). Regarding the original processing steps: MIGEC handled demultiplexing of reads and collapsing into UMI consensus sequences, while MiXCR performed V(D)J alignment. Clonotypes responding to the vaccine were identified with edgeR on replicate PBMC samples, with the criteria of FDR below 0.01 and a log2 fold change above 5 up to day 15. Bulk clonotypes were assigned CD4 or CD8 identity according to which sequenced CD4 or CD8 repertoire held them at higher abundance. TCRdb's own reprocessing of the public reads used fastp at Q25 and MiXCR and kept productive beta chains. Every entry covers one CDR3 protein and lists the most common genes and DNA from its rows. The V and J calls follow TCRdb's processing rather than the paper's. This sample comprises roughly 110,000 distinct CDR3 sequences, 7.5% to 9.5% of them detected only once. Of the sample, 25% is held by the ten largest clones.

Sample treatment or condition, as interpreted from the label and publication: live attenuated yellow fever vaccine strain. A standard Ficoll-Paque protocol was used to isolate PBMCs from peripheral blood. Dynabeads CD4 and CD8 positive selection kits were used to isolate CD4 and CD8 T-cell fractions. RNA was extracted with TriZol from bulk PBMCs, CD4 and CD8 fractions, and dextramer-positive and dextramer-negative fractions. Sample: CD8+ T cells sorted from PBMCs, taken 45 days after the yellow fever booster vaccination. The sequence links TRBV7-8 to TRBJ2-7; the D assignment is uncertain and may be TRBD1 or TRBD2, with 5 bases supporting each. The TCR was taken from a man aged 25-45 years who received the YFV17D yellow fever vaccine. CDR3 protein: CASSSQRGEMYEQYF. The nucleotides are TGTGCCAGCAGCTCGCAAAGGGGAGAGATGTACGAGCAGTACTTC.